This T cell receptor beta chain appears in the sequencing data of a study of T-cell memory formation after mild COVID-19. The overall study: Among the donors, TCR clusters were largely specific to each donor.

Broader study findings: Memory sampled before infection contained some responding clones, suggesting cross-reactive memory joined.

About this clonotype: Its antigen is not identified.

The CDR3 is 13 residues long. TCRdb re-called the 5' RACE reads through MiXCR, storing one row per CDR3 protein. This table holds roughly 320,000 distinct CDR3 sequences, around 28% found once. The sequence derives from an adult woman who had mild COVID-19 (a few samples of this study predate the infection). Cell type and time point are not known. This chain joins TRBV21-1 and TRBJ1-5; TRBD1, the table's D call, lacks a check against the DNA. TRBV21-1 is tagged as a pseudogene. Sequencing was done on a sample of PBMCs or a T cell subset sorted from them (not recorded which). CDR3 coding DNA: TGTGCCAGCACGAACAGGGGTGGGCAGCCCCAGCATTTT. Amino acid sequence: CASTNRGGQPQHF.